The sequence of this TCR beta chain was determined in a study of T-cell reconstitution after alpha-beta-depleted transplantation in children. CDR1 and CDR2 (germline): SGHTA, FQGNSA. The CDR3 has 15 residues. The germline V and J ends were trimmed by 2 bases and 5 bases, with 10 bases remaining between them. The authors prepared the TCRbeta library with unique molecular identifiers. TCRdb independently ran MiXCR on the PCR reads; one entry per CDR3 protein. The repertoire consists of a few hundred thousand distinct CDR3 sequences, with 43% occurring once and the leading ten covering under 35%. The input for sequencing was PBMCs, taken before TCRalphabeta/CD19-depleted stem cell transplant. V usage is TRBV7-2 and J usage is TRBJ2-6; D gene ambiguous. The sequence was collected from a girl aged 2 to 10 with aplastic anemia, due to receive a stem cell transplant. Here the CDR3 reads CASSLFSVRANVLTF. CDR3 nucleotide sequence: TGTGCCAGCAGCTTATTCAGTGTGCGGGCCAACGTCCTGACTTTC.